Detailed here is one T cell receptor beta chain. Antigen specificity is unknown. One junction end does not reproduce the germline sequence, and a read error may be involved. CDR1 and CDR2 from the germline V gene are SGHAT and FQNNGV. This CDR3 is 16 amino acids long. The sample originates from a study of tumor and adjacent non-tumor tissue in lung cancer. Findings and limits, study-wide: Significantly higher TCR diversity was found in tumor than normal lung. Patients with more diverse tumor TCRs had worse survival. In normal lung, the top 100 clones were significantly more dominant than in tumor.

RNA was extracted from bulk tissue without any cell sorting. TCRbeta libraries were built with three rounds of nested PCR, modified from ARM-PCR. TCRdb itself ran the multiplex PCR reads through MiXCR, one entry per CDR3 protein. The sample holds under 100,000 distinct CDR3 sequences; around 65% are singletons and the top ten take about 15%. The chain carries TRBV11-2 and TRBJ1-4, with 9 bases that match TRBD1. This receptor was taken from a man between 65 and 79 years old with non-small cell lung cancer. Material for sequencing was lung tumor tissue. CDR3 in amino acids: CVSIGQGMASGEKLFF. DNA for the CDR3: TGTGTCAGCATCGGACAGGGGATGGCTTCCGGTGAAAAACTGTTTTTT.